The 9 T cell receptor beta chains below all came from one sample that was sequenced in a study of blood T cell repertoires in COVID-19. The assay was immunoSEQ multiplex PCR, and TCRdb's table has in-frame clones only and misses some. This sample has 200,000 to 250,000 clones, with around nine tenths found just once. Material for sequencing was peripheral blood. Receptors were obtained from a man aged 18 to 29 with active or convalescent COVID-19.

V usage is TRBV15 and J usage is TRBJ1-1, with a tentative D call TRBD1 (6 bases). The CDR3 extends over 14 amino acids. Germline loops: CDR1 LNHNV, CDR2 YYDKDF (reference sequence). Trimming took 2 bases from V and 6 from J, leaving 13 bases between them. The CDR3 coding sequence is TGTGCCACCAGCAGACTAACAGGGCCCCCTGAAGCTTTCTTT. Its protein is CATSRLTGPPEAFF.

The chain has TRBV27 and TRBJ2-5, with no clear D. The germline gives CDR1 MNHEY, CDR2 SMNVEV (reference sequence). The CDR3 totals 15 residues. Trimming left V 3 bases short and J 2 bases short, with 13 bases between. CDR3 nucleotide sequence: TGTGCCAGCAGTTTGTCTCTTGGGCTTCAAGAGACCCAGTACTTC. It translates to CASSLSLGLQETQYF.

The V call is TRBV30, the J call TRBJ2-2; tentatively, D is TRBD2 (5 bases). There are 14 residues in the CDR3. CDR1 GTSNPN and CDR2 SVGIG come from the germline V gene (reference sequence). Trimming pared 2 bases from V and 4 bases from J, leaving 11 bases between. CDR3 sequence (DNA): TGTGCCTGGAGTCCAGAGAGCGGCACCGGGGAGCTGTTTTTT. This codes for CAWSPESGTGELFF.

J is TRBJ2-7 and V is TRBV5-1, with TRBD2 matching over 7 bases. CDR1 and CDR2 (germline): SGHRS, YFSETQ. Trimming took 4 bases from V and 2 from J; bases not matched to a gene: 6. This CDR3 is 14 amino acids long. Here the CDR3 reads CASSPGGSPYEQYF. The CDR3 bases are TGCGCCAGCAGCCCCGGGGGGAGCCCCTACGAGCAGTACTTC.

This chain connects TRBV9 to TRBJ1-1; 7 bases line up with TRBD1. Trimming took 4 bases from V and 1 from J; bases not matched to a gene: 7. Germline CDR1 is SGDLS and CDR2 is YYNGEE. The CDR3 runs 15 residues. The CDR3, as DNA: TGTGCCAGCAGCCGGGATGGGACAGCGAACACTGAAGCTTTCTTT. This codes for CASSRDGTANTEAFF.

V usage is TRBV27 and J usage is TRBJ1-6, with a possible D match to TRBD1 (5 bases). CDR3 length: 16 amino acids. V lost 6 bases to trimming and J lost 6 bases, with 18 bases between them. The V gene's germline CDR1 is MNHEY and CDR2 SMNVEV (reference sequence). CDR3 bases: TGTGCCAGCAGCGGGGGGAGACAGATAGCTAATTCACCCCTCCACTTT. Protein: CASSGGRQIANSPLHF.

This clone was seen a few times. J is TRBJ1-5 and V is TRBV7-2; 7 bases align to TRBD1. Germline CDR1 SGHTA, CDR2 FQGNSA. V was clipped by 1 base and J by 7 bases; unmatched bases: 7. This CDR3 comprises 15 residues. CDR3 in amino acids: CASSLVDRANQPQHF. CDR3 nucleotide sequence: TGTGCCAGCAGCTTAGTTGACAGGGCGAACCAGCCCCAGCATTTT.

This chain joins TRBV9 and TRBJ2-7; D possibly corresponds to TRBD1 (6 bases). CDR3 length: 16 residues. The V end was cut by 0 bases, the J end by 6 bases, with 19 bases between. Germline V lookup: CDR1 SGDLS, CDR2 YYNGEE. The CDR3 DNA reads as TGTGCCAGCAGCGTAGCGATGTCACAGGGTCTCGGCGAGCAGTACTTC. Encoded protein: CASSVAMSQGLGEQYF.

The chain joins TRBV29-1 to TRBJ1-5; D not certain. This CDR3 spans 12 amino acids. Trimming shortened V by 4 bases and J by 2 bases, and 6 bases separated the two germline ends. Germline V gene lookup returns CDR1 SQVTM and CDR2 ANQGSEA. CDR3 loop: CSVGEGNQPQHF. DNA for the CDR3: TGCAGCGTTGGGGAGGGCAATCAGCCCCAGCATTTT.